These 14 T cell receptor beta chains came from one sample sequenced in a study of T cell changes during pregnancy in multiple sclerosis. The assay was immunoSEQ multiplex PCR, and TCRdb's table has in-frame clones only and misses some. The sample gives about 47,000 clones, around 93% of which show up once; around 1.9% is in the top ten. Specimen: peripheral blood, collected in the second trimester of pregnancy. Receptor source: a female donor with multiple sclerosis, enrolled in a pregnancy study.

The chain carries TRBV4-3 and TRBJ1-2; 10 nucleotides agree with TRBD1. Per germline, CDR1 LGHNA and CDR2 YSLEER. This CDR3 spans 16 amino acids. Trimming cost V 0 bases and J 4 bases; bases outside gene matches: 5. In DNA form, the CDR3 reads TGCGCCAGCAGCCAAGAAAGACAGGGGGCTTTCTATGGCTACACCTTC. This sequence encodes CASSQERQGAFYGYTF.

The gene calls are TRBV19 and TRBJ2-3; 14 bases are shared with TRBD2. The ends lost 5 bases at V and 1 base at J; junction bases unmatched: 2. Looked up from germline, CDR1 is LNHDA and CDR2 is SQIVND (reference sequence). This CDR3 has 16 amino acids. The CDR3 here is CASSLTSGRGTDTQYF. CDR3 DNA: TGTGCCAGTAGTCTGACTAGCGGGAGGGGCACAGATACGCAGTATTTT.

The V call is TRBV14, the J call TRBJ1-4; D ambiguous. In germline, CDR1 is SGHDN, CDR2 FVKESK. The CDR3 loop spans 13 amino acids. Deletions cut 0 bases from V and 10 bases from J, with 9 bases between. In DNA form, the CDR3 reads TGTGCCAGCAGCCAAGATGTCCTCGGAAAACTGTTTTTT. Translating gives CASSQDVLGKLFF.

J is TRBJ2-3 and V is TRBV11-2, with 7 nucleotides matching TRBD2. Trimming took 1 base from V and 2 from J; bases not matched to a gene: 6. The CDR3 loop spans 16 amino acids. Per germline, CDR1 SGHAT and CDR2 FQNNGV. The CDR3 region has the DNA TGTGCCAGCAGCTTAGGCCTAGCGGCCTACACAGATACGCAGTATTTT. Translation: CASSLGLAAYTDTQYF.

Only a few counts were recorded for this clone. The rearrangement links TRBV27 to TRBJ2-4; D call uncertain. The CDR3 is 13 amino acids. Trimming removed 1 base at V and 8 bases at J, with 9 bases between. Germline CDR1 is MNHEY and CDR2 is SMNVEV (reference sequence). CDR3 sequence: CASSLYWSDIQYF. CDR3 nucleotide sequence: TGTGCCAGCAGTTTATATTGGTCAGACATTCAGTACTTC.

This chain connects TRBV2 to TRBJ2-7; the match to TRBD2 covers 10 bases. Trimming took 6 bases from V and 2 from J; bases not matched to a gene: 10. This CDR3 is 16 amino acids long. The V gene's germline CDR1 is SNHLY and CDR2 FYNNEI. CDR3 sequence (DNA): TGTGCCAGCAGGAATACGCGGACTAGCGGCACCTACGAGCAGTACTTC. This encodes CASRNTRTSGTYEQYF.

Note on this clone: The junction does not match germline at one end; this may be a read error. The V call is TRBV7-7, the J call TRBJ2-1; 8 nucleotides line up with TRBD1. Germline V lookup: CDR1 SSHAT, CDR2 FNYEAQ (reference sequence). This CDR3 has 13 residues. The CDR3 bases are TGTGCTAGCAGCCCGGACAGGGTCAATGAGCAGTTCTTC. Translating gives CASSPDRVNEQFF.

The chain couples TRBV2 to TRBJ2-7; TRBD1 aligns across 8 bases. Trimming took 5 bases from V and 1 from J; bases not matched to a gene: 10. This CDR3 has 16 amino acids. Germline V gene data show CDR1 as SNHLY and CDR2 as FYNNEI. CDR3 sequence: CASSPTDRDQSYEQYF. CDR3 nucleotide sequence: TGTGCCAGCAGTCCAACGGACAGGGATCAATCCTACGAGCAGTACTTC.

Worth noting for this clone: One junction end does not reproduce the germline sequence, and a read error may be involved. This chain joins TRBV7-7 and TRBJ2-7, with TRBD1 matching over 9 bases. The CDR3 extends over 15 amino acids. CDR1 is SSHAT, CDR2 FNYEAQ, per germline (reference sequence). The CDR3 protein is CASSPGTGSLSEQYF. The CDR3 DNA reads TGTGCTAGCAGCCCAGGGACAGGGTCGCTCTCCGAGCAGTACTTC.

The chain recombines TRBV7-2 with TRBJ1-2, with TRBD1 matching 7 bases. From germline, CDR1 is SGHTA and CDR2 FQGNSA. The CDR3 totals 15 residues. With V trimmed by 6 bases and J by 1 base, 8 bases remained unmatched. The CDR3 DNA reads TGTGCCAGCAGACCTGGGACAGCGAATAACTATGGCTACACCTTC. Amino acids: CASRPGTANNYGYTF.

This chain links TRBV9 with TRBJ2-1, with no clear D. V was trimmed by 0 bases and J by 6 bases, leaving 7 bases between them. The CDR3 loop spans 13 amino acids. Per the germline V gene, CDR1 is SGDLS and CDR2 is YYNGEE. The CDR3 DNA reads TGTGCCAGCAGCGTAGACAGCTTCAATGAGCAGTTCTTC. Amino acid sequence: CASSVDSFNEQFF.

CDR3 DNA: TGTGCCAGTAGAGGGGGCCACGCCGGAGATACGCAGTATTTT. Amino acids: CASRGGHAGDTQYF. V usage is TRBV19 and J usage is TRBJ2-3, with TRBD1 identical over 7 bases. The germline CDR1 and CDR2 sequences are LNHDA and SQIVND (reference sequence). With V trimmed by 6 bases and J by 5 bases, 8 bases remained unmatched. CDR3 length equals 14 residues.

The chain couples TRBV11-2 to TRBJ2-7, with TRBD2 identical over 7 bases. The CDR3 spans 16 residues. CDR1 is SGHAT, CDR2 FQNNGV, per germline. The trim removed 5 bases at V and 0 bases at J, leaving 10 bases unmatched. CDR3 bases: TGTGCCAGCAGCGAGCGTTGGGGCGGGAGCTCCTACGAGCAGTACTTC. Residues: CASSERWGGSSYEQYF.

This chain connects TRBV18 to TRBJ2-2; TRBD2 matches 11 bases. The ends lost 2 bases at V and 0 bases at J; junction bases unmatched: 5. The CDR3 loop spans 18 amino acids. Germline V gene data show CDR1 as KGHSH and CDR2 as LQKENI. CDR3 DNA: TGTGCCAGCTCACCAGCTAGCGGGAGGCCCACGAACACCGGGGAGCTGTTTTTT. As protein: CASSPASGRPTNTGELFF.